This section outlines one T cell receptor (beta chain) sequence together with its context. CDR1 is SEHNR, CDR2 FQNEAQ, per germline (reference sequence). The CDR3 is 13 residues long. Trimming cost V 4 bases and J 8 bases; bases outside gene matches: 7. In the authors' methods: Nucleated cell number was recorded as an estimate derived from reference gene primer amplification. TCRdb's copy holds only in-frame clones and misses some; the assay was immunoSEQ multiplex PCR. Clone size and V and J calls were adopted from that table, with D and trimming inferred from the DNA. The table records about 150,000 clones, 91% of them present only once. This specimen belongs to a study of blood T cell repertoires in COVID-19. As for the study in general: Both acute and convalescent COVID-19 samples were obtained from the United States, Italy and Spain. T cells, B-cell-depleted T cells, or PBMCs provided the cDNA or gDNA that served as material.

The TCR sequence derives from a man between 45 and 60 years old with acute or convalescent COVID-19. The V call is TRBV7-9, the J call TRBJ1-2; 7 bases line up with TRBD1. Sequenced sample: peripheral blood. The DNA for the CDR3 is TGTGCCAGCAGCTGGGACAGCGCGTCCGGCTACACCTTC. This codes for CASSWDSASGYTF.